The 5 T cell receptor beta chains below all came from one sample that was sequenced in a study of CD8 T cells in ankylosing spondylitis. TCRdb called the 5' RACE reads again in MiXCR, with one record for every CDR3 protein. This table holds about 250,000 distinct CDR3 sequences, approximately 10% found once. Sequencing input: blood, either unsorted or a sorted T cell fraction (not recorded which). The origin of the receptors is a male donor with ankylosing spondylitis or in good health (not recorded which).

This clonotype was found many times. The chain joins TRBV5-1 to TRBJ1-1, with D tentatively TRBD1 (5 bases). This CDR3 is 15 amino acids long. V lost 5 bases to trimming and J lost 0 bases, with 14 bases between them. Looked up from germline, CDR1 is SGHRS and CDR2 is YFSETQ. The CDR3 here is CASRLDGALNTEAFF. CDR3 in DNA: TGCGCCAGCAGGCTTGACGGGGCATTGAACACTGAAGCTTTCTTT.

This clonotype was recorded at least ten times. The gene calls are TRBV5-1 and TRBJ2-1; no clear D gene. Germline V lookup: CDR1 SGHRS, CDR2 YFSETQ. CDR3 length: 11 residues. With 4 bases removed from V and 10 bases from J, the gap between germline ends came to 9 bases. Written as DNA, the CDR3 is TGCGCCAGCAGCCTGGCCTTCGAGCAGTTCTTC. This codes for CASSLAFEQFF.

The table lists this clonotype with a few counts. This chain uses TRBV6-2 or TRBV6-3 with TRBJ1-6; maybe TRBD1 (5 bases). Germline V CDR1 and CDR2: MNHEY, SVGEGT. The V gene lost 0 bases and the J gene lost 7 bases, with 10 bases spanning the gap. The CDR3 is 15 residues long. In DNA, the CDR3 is TGTGCCAGCAGTTACTCGGGACTTCTGAATTCACCCCTCCACTTT. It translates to CASSYSGLLNSPLHF.

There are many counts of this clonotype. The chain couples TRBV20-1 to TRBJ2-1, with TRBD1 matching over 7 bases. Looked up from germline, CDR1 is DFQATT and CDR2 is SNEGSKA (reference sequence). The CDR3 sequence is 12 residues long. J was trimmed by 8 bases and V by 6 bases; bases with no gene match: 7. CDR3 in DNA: TGCAGTGCCACGACAGGGAACGATGAGCAGTTCTTC. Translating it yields CSATTGNDEQFF.

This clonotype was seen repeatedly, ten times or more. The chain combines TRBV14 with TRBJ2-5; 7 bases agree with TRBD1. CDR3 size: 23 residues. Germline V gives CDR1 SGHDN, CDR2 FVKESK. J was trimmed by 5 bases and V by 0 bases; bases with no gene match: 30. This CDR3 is CASSQENDRESSQNLRFGETQYF. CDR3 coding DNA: TGTGCCAGCAGCCAAGAAAATGACAGGGAGAGTAGCCAGAACCTCCGTTTCGGGGAGACCCAGTACTTC.